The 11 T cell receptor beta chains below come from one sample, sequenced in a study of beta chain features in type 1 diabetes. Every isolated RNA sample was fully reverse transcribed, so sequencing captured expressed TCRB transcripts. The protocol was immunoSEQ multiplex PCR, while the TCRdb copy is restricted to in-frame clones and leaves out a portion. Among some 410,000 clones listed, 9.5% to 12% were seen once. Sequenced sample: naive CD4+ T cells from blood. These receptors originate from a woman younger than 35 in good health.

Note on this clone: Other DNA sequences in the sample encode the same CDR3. CDR3 region: CASSVGRAGANVLTF. DNA for the CDR3: TGTGCCAGCAGCGTAGGGAGGGCCGGGGCCAACGTCCTGACTTTC. The chain uses TRBV9 and TRBJ2-6, with D possibly being TRBD2 (6 bases). CDR1 is SGDLS, CDR2 YYNGEE, per germline. CDR3 length: 15 amino acids. The germline V and J ends were trimmed by 0 bases and 4 bases, with 8 bases remaining between them.

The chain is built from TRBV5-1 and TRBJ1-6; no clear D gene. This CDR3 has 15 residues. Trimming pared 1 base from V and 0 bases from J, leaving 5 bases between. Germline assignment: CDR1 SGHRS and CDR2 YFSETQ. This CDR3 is CASSLSFSYNSPLHF. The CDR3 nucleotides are TGCGCCAGCAGCTTGTCCTTCTCCTATAATTCACCCCTCCACTTT.

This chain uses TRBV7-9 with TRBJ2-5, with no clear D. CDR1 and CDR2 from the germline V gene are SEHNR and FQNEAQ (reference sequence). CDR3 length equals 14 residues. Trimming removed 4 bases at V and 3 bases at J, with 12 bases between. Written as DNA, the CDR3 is TGTGCCAGCAGCTCTAAAACCACTAAAGAGACCCAGTACTTC. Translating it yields CASSSKTTKETQYF.

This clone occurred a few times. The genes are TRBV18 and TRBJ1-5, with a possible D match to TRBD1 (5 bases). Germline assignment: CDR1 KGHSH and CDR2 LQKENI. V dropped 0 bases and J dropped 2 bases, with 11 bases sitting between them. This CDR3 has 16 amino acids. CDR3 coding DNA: TGTGCCAGCTCACCACCGGGGGGTAGAGGCAATCAGCCCCAGCATTTT. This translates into CASSPPGGRGNQPQHF.

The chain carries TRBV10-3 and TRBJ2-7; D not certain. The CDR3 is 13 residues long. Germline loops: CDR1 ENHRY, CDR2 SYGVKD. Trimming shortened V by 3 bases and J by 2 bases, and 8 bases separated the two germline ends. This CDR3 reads CAISEKGAYEQYF. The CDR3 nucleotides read TGTGCCATCAGTGAAAAAGGAGCCTACGAGCAGTACTTC.

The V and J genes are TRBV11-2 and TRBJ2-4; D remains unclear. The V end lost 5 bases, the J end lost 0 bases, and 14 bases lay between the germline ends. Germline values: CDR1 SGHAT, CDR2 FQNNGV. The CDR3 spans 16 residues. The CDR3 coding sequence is TGTGCCAGCAGCCCCCTTCGCCCCGGAGCCAAAAACATTCAGTACTTC. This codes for CASSPLRPGAKNIQYF.

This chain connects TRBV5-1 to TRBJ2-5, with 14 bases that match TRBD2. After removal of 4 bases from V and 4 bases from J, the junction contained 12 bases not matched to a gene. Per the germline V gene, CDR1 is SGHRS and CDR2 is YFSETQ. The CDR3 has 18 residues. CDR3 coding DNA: TGCGCCAGCAGCGGAGGGACTAGCGGGGGCCGGGGTAGAGAGACCCAGTACTTC. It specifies CASSGGTSGGRGRETQYF. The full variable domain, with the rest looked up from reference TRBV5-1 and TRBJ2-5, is KAGVTQTPRYLIKTRGQQVTLSCSPISGHRSVSWYQQTPGQGLQFLFEYFSETQRNKGNFPGRFSGRQFSNSRSEMNVSTLELGDSALYLCASSGGTSGGRGRETQYFGPGTRLLVL.

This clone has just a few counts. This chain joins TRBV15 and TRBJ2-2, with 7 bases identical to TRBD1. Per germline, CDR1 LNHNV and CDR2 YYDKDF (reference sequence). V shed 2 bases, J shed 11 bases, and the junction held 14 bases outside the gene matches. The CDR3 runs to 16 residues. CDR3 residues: CATSRSTGNIGSELFF. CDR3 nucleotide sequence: TGTGCCACCAGCAGATCGACAGGGAACATCGGTTCTGAGCTGTTTTTT.

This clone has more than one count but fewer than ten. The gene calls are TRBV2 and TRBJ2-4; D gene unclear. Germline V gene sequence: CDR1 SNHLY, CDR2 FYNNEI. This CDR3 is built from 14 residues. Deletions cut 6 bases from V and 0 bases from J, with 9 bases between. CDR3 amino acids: CASRAELAKNIQYF. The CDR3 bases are TGTGCCAGCAGGGCAGAACTAGCCAAAAACATTCAGTACTTC.

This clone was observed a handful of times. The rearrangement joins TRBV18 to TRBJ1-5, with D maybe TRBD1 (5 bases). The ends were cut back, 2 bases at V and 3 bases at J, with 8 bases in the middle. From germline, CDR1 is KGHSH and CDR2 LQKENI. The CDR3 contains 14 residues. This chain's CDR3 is CASSPGAANQPQHF. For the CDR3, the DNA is TGTGCCAGCTCACCAGGGGCCGCCAATCAGCCCCAGCATTTT.

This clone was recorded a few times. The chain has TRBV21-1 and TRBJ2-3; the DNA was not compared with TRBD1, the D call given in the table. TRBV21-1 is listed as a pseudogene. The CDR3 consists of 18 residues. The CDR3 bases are TGTGCCAGCAGCAAAAGGGGGACAGCCTTCGTCGGCACAGATACGCAGTATTTT. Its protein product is CASSKRGTAFVGTDTQYF.